Sequencing of this TCR beta chain was carried out in a study of shared clonotypes between healthy human individuals. Generated by immunoSEQ multiplex PCR, the TCRdb table keeps only in-frame clones and is missing some. The sample lists over a million clones, 98% occurring once. The sequence was obtained from a man younger than 40 in good health. Sequenced: naive CD4+ T cells sorted from blood. Subset denoted: CD45RA+ positively selected.

Here the CDR3 reads CSVARAGPGTEAFF. As DNA, the CDR3 is TGCAGCGTTGCTCGGGCAGGGCCGGGGACTGAAGCTTTCTTT. The chain combines TRBV29-1 with TRBJ1-1; a possible D gene is TRBD1 (5 bases). This CDR3 has 14 residues. Germline CDR1 and CDR2: SQVTM and ANQGSEA. The V end lost 4 bases, the J end lost 5 bases, and 17 bases lay between the germline ends.